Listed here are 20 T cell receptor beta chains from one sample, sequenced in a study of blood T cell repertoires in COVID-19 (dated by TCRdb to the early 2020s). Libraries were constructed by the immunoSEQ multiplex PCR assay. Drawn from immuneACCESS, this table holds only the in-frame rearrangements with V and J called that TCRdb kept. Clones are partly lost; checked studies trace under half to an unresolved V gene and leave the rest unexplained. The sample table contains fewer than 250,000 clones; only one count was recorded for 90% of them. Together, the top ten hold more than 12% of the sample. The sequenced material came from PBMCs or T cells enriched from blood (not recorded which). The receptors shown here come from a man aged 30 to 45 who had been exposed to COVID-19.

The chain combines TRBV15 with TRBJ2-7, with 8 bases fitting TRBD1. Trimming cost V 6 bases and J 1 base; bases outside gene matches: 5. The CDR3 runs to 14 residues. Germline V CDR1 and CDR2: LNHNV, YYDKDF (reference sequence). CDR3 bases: TGTGCCACCAGACGAACAGGGGGTTCCTACGAGCAGTACTTC. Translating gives CATRRTGGSYEQYF.

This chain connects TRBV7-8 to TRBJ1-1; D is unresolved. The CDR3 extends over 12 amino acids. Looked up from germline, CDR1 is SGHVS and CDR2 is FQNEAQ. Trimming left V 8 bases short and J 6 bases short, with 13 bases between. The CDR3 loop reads CASYREGAEAFF. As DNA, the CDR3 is TGTGCCAGCTACCGCGAGGGTGCTGAAGCTTTCTTT.

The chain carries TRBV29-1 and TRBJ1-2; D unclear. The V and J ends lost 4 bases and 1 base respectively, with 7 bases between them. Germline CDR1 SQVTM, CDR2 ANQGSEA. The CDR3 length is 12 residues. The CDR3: CSVAADNYGYTF. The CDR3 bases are TGCAGCGTTGCCGCGGATAACTATGGCTACACCTTC.

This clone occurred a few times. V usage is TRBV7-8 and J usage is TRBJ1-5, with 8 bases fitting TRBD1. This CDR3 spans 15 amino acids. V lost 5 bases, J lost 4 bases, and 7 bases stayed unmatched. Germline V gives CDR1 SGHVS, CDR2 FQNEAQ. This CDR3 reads CASSPTGQANQPQHF. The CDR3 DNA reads TGTGCCAGCAGCCCCACGGGACAGGCGAATCAGCCCCAGCATTTT.

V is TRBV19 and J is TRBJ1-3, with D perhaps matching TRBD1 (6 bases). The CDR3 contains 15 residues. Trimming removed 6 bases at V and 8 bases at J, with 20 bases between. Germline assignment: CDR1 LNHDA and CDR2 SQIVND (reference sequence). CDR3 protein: CASSPRDTRGDTIYF. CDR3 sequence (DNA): TGTGCCAGTAGCCCCCGGGACACCCGAGGGGACACCATATATTTT.

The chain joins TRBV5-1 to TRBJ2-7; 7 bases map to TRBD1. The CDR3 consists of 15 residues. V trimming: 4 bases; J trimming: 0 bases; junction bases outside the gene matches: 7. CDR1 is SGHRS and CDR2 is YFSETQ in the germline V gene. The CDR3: CASSAPDRSSYEQYF. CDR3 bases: TGCGCCAGCAGCGCACCGGACAGGAGCTCCTACGAGCAGTACTTC.

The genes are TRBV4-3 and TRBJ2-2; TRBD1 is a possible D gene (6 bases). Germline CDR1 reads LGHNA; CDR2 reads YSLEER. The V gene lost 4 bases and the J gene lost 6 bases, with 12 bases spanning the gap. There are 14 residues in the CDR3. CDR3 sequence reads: CASSRQQGAGELFF. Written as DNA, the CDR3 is TGCGCCAGCAGCCGACAACAGGGCGCCGGGGAGCTGTTTTTT.

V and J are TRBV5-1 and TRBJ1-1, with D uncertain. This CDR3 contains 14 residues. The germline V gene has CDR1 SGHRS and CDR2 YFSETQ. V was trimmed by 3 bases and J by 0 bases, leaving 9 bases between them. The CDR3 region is CASSSSGMNTEAFF. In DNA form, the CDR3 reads TGCGCCAGCAGCTCCTCGGGTATGAACACTGAAGCTTTCTTT.

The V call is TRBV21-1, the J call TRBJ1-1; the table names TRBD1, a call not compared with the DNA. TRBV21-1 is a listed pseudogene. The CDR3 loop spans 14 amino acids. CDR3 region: CASSKGGQDGKAFF. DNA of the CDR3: TGTGCCAGCAGCAAAGGGGGACAGGACGGTAAAGCTTTCTTT.

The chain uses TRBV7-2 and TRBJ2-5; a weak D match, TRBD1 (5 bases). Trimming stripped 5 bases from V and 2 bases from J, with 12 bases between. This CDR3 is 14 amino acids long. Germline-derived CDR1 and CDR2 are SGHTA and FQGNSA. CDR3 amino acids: CASSKQAVQETQYF. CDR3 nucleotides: TGTGCCAGCAGCAAACAGGCGGTTCAAGAGACCCAGTACTTC.

CDR3 in amino acids: CASSDGTWTNEQYF. DNA for the CDR3: TGTGCCAGCAGCGACGGGACCTGGACTAACGAGCAGTACTTC. This chain uses TRBV5-5 with TRBJ2-7, with D perhaps matching TRBD2 (6 bases). Trimming shortened V by 4 bases and J by 5 bases, and 16 bases separated the two germline ends. CDR3 length equals 14 residues. Germline-derived CDR1 and CDR2 are SGHKS and YYEKEE (reference sequence).

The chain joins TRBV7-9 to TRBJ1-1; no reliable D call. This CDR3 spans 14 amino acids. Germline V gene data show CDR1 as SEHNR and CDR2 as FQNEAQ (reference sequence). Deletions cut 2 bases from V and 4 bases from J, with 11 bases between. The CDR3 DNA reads TGTGCCAGCAGCTTACTTGCGGGAGGCACTGAAGCTTTCTTT. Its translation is CASSLLAGGTEAFF.

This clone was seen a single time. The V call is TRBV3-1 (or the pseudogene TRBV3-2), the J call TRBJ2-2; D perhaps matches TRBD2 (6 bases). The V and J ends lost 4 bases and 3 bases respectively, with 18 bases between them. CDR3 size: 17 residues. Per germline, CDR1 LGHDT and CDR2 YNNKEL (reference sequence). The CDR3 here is CASSLLGGRDYTGELFF. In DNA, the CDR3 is TGTGCCAGCAGCCTCTTGGGGGGACGAGATTACACCGGGGAGCTGTTTTTT.

CDR3: CASSPDRGFRNEQFF. CDR3 nucleotides: TGTGCCAGCAGCCCCGACAGGGGTTTCCGCAATGAGCAGTTCTTC. The chain has TRBV7-2 and TRBJ2-1; 8 bases fit TRBD1. The CDR3 is 15 residues long. Germline CDR1 and CDR2: SGHTA and FQGNSA. V dropped 5 bases and J dropped 6; count of bases not matched to a gene: 9.

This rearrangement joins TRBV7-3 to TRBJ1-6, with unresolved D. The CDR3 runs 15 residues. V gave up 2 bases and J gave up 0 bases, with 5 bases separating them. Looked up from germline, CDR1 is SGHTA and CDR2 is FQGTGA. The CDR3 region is CASSLFSSYNSPLHF. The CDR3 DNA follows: TGTGCCAGCAGCTTATTCAGCTCCTATAATTCACCCCTCCACTTT.

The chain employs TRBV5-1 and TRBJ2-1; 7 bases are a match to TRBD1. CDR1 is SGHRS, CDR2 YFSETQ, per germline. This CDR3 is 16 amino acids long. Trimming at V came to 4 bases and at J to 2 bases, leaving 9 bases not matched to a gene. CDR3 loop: CASSPLGTEAYNEQFF. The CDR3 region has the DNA TGCGCCAGCAGCCCACTAGGGACAGAAGCCTACAATGAGCAGTTCTTC. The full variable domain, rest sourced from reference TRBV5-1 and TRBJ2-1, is KAGVTQTPRYLIKTRGQQVTLSCSPISGHRSVSWYQQTPGQGLQFLFEYFSETQRNKGNFPGRFSGRQFSNSRSEMNVSTLELGDSALYLCASSPLGTEAYNEQFFGPGTRLTVL.

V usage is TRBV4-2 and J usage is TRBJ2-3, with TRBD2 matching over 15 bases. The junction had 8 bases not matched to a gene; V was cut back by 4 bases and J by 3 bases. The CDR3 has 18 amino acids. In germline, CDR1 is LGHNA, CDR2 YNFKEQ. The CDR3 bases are TGTGCCAGCAGCCCCCGGACTAGCGGGGGGGCTGGGACAGATACGCAGTATTTT. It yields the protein CASSPRTSGGAGTDTQYF.

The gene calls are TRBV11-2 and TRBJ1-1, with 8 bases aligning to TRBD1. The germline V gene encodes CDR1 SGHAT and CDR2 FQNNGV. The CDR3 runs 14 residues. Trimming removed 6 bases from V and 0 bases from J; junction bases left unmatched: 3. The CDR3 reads CASSWTGMNTEAFF. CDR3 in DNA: TGTGCCAGCAGTTGGACAGGGATGAACACTGAAGCTTTCTTT.

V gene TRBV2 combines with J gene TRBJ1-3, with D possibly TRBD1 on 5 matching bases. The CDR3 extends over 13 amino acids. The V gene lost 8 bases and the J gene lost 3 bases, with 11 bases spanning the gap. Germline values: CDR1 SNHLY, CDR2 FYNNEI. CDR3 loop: CASCPGDGNTIYF. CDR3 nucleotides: TGTGCCAGCTGTCCGGGGGATGGAAACACCATATATTTT.

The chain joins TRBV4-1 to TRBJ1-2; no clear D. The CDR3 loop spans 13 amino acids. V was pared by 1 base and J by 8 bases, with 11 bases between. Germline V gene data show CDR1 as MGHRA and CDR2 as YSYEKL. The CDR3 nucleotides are TGCGCCAGCAGCCAAGTTCTCCCGAGCGGCTACACCTTC. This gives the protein CASSQVLPSGYTF.